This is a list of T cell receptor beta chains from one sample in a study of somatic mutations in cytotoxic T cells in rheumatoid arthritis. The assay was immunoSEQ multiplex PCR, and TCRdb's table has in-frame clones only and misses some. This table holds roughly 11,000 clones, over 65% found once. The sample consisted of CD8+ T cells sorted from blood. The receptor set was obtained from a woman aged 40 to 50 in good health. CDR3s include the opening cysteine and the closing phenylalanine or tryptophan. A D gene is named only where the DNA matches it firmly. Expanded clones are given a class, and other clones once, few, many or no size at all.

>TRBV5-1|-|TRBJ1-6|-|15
TGCGCCAGCAGCTTGGCCGGAATTAAGGATTCACCCCTCCACTTT
CASSLAGIKDSPLHF
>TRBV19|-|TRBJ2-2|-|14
TGTGCCAGTAGTATCCTCTCCCTGACCGGGGAGCTGTTTTTT
CASSILSLTGELFF
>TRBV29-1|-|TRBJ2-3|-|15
TGCAGCGTTGTATACGGTGCGGGGCGCACAGATACGCAGTATTTT
CSVVYGAGRTDTQYF
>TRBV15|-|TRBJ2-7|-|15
TGTGCCACCAGCAGAGAACGGGGGACTCCCTACGAGCAGTACTTC
CATSRERGTPYEQYF
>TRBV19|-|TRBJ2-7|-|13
TGTGCCAGTAGTATAGGGACACTTTACGAGCAGTACTTC
CASSIGTLYEQYF
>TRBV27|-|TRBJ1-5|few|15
TGTGCCAGCAGTTTATCGGGGGCTTTCAATCAGCCCCAGCATTTT
CASSLSGAFNQPQHF
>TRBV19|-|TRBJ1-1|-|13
TGTGCCAGTAGTAGATCGGGGAACACTGAAGCTTTCTTT
CASSRSGNTEAFF
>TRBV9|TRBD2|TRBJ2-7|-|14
TGTGCCAGCAGCGCAAGCGGGGCTTCCTACGAGCAGTACTTC
CASSASGASYEQYF
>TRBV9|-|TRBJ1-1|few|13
TGTGCCAGCAGTCTCACAGGGTCCACTGAAGCTTTCTTT
CASSLTGSTEAFF
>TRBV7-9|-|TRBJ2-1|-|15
TGTGCCAGCAGCCCTCGTAGCGGCTCCTACAATGAGCAGTTCTTC
CASSPRSGSYNEQFF
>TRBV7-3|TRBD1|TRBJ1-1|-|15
TGTGCCAGCAGCCCCGGGGGACAGATGAACACTGAAGCTTTCTTT
CASSPGGQMNTEAFF
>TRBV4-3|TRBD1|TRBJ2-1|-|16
TGCGCCAGCAGCCAATCGGGACAGGGTCTGGACAATGAGCAGTTCTTC
CASSQSGQGLDNEQFF
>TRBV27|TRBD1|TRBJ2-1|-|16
TGTGCCAGCAGTTCATACGGGACAGGGAACTACAATGAGCAGTTCTTC
CASSSYGTGNYNEQFF
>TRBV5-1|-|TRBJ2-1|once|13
TGCGCCAGCACAACGGGACCCGGGAATGAGCAGTTCTTC
CASTTGPGNEQFF
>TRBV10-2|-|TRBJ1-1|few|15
TGCGCCAGCAGTGGGGGGAGGGCTAGGCCTCTTGAAGCTTTCTTT
CASSGGRARPLEAFF
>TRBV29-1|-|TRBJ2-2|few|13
TGCAGCGTTGGGGGACTCTACGGCGGGGAGCTGTTTTTT
CSVGGLYGGELFF
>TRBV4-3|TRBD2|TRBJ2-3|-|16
TGCGCCAGCAGAAAGACTAGCCAAAGGGCGGCAGATACGCAGTATTTT
CASRKTSQRAADTQYF
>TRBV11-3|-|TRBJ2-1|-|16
TGTGCCAGCAGCTTCATAGCGGACAGCTCCTACAATGAGCAGTTCTTC
CASSFIADSSYNEQFF
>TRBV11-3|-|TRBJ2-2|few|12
TGTGCCAGCAGCGCCCATACCGGGGAGCTGTTTTTT
CASSAHTGELFF
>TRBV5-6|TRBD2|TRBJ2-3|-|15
TGTGCCAGCAGCCTCCCGCGGGGGGCGATAGATACGCAGTATTTT
CASSLPRGAIDTQYF
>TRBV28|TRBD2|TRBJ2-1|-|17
TGTGCCAGCAGTTTCCCGACTAGCGGGGCCCCGAACAATGAGCAGTTCTTC
CASSFPTSGAPNNEQFF
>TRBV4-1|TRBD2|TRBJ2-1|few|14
TGCGCCAGCAGCCACGGCGGGGGGGCGCCTGAGCAGTTCTTC
CASSHGGGAPEQFF
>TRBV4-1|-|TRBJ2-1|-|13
TGCGCCAGCAGCCAAGATCCGTACAATGAGCAGTTCTTC
CASSQDPYNEQFF
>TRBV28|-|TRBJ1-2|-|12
TGTGCCAGTGGGGGGGGGCGATATGGCTACACCTTC
CASGGGRYGYTF
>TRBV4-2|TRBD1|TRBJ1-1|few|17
TGTGCCAGCAGCCAAGAGGCCCCAGGGACAGTGAACACTGAAGCTTTCTTT
CASSQEAPGTVNTEAFF
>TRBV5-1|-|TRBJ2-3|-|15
TGCGCCAGCAGCTTGGGCCAGGGGCGCACAGATACGCAGTATTTT
CASSLGQGRTDTQYF
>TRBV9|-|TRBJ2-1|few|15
TGTGCCAGCAGCGGACCCCGGGACGGGTACAATGAGCAGTTCTTC
CASSGPRDGYNEQFF
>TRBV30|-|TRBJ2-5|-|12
TGTGCCTGGAGTCCCACCTCTCGGACCCAGTACTTC
CAWSPTSRTQYF
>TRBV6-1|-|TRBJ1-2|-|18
TGTGCCAGCAGTGGGCTGGGGGCCTTTGGATTAGCTAACTATGGCTACACCTTC
CASSGLGAFGLANYGYTF
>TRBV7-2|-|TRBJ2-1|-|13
TGTGCCAGCAGCTTAGGGATGCTAAATGAGCAGTTCTTC
CASSLGMLNEQFF
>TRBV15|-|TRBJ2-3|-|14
TGTGCCACCAGCAGAGGACTTTATGTAGATACGCAGTATTTT
CATSRGLYVDTQYF
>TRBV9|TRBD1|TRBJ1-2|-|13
TGTGCCAGCAGTAGTACAGGGGCCTATGGCTACACCTTC
CASSSTGAYGYTF
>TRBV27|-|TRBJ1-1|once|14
TGTGCCAGCGGGGCCACAGTTTTGAACACTGAAGCTTTCTTT
CASGATVLNTEAFF
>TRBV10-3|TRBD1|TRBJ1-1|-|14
TGTGCCATCAGAGAACAGGGGGGGAACACTGAAGCTTTCTTT
CAIREQGGNTEAFF
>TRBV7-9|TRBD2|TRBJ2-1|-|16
TGTGCCAGCAGCCGAGTGGGTCTAGCGGGAGGTGGTGAGCAGTTCTTC
CASSRVGLAGGGEQFF
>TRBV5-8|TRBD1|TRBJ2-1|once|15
TGTGCCAGCAGCCTGACAGGGGAGGTGTACAATGAGCAGTTCTTC
CASSLTGEVYNEQFF